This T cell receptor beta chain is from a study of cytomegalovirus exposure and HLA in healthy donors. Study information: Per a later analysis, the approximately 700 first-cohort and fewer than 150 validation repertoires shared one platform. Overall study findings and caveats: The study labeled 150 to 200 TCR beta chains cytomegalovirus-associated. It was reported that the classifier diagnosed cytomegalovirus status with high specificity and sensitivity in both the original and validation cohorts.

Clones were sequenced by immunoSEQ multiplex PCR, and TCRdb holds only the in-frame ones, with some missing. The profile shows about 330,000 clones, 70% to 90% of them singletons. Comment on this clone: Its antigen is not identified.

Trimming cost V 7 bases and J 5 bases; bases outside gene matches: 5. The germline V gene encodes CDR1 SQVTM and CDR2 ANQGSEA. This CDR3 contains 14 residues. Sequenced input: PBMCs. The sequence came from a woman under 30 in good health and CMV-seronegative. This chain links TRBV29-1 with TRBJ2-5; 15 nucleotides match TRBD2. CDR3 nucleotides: TGCAGCGGTAGGACTAGCGGGAGGGGGGAGACCCAGTACTTC. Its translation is CSGRTSGRGETQYF. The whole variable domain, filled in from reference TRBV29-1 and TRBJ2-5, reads SAVISQKPSRDICQRGTSLTIQCQVDSQVTMMFWYRQQPGQSLTLIATANQGSEATYESGFVIDKFPISRPNLTFSTLTVSNMSPEDSSIYLCSGRTSGRGETQYFGPGTRLLVL.